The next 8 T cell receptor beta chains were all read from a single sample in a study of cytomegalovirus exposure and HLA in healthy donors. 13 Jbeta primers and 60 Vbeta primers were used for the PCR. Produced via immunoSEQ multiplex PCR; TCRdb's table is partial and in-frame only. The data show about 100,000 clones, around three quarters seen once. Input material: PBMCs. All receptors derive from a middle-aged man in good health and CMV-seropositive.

DNA of the CDR3: TGTGCCAGCAGCTTAGCCCCTATGAACACTGAAGCTTTCTTT. Amino acids: CASSLAPMNTEAFF. V is TRBV7-6 and J is TRBJ1-1, with D unclear. The length of the CDR3 is 14 residues. Germline V gene data show CDR1 as SGHVS and CDR2 as FNYEAQ. V was shortened by 0 bases and J by 0 bases, with 5 bases between the two germline ends.

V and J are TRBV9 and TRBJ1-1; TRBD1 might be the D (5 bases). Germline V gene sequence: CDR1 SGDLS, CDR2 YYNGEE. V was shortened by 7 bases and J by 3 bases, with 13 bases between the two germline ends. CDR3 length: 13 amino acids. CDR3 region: CASSRTGDTEAFF. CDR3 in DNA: TGTGCCAGCTCCCGGACGGGGGACACTGAAGCTTTCTTT. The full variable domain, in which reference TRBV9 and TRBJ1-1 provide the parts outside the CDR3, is DSGVTQTPKHLITATGQRVTLRCSPRSGDLSVYWYQQSLDQGLQFLIQYYNGEERAKGNILERFSAQQFPDLHSELNLSSLELGDSALYFCASSRTGDTEAFFGQGTRLTVV.

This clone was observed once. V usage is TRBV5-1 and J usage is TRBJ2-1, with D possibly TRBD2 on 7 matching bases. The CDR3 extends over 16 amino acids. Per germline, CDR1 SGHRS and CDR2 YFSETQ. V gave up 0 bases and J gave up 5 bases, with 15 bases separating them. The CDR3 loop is CASSLEGARGHNEQFF. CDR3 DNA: TGCGCCAGCAGCTTGGAAGGGGCGCGGGGGCACAATGAGCAGTTCTTC.

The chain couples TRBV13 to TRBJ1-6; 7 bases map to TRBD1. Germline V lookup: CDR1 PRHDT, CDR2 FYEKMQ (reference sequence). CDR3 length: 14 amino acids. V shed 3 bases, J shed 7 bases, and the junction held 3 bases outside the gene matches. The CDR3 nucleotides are TGTGCCAGCAGCTTGACAGGGCTCAATTCACCCCTCCACTTT. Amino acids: CASSLTGLNSPLHF.

The CDR3 here is CASGPYNRDPEAFF. The DNA of the CDR3 is TGTGCTAGTGGTCCATACAACAGGGATCCTGAAGCTTTCTTT. V gene TRBV12-5 combines with J gene TRBJ1-1; weak D call: TRBD1 (6 bases). The CDR3 has 14 amino acids. Germline V lookup: CDR1 LGHNT, CDR2 FRNRAP. Deletions cut 5 bases from V and 6 bases from J, with 16 bases between. Supplemented by reference TRBV12-5 and TRBJ1-1, the full variable domain reads DARVTQTPRHKVTEMGQEVTMRCQPILGHNTVFWYRQTMMQGLELLAYFRNRAPLDDSGMPKDRFSAEMPDATLATLKIQPSEPRDSAVYFCASGPYNRDPEAFFGQGTRLTVV.

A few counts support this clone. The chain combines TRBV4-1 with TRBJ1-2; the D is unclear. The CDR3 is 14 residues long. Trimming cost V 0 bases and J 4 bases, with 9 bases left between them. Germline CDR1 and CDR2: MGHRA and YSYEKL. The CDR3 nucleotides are TGCGCCAGCAGCCAAGAAAAGGCAGGCTATGGCTACACCTTC. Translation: CASSQEKAGYGYTF.

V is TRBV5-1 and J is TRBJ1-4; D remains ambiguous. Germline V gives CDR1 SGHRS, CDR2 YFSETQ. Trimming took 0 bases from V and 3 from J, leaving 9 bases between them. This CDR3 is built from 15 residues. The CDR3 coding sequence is TGCGCCAGCAGCTTGGTTCCGAACTCTAATGAAAAACTGTTTTTT. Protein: CASSLVPNSNEKLFF. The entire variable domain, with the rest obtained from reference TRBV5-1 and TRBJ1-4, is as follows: KAGVTQTPRYLIKTRGQQVTLSCSPISGHRSVSWYQQTPGQGLQFLFEYFSETQRNKGNFPGRFSGRQFSNSRSEMNVSTLELGDSALYLCASSLVPNSNEKLFFGSGTQLSVL.

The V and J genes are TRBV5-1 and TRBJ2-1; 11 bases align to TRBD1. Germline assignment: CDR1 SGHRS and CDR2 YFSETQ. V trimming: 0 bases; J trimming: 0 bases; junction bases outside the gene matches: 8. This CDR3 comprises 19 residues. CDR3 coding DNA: TGCGCCAGCAGCTTGGGCATTTGGACAGGGGGCTTCTCCTACAATGAGCAGTTCTTC. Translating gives CASSLGIWTGGFSYNEQFF.